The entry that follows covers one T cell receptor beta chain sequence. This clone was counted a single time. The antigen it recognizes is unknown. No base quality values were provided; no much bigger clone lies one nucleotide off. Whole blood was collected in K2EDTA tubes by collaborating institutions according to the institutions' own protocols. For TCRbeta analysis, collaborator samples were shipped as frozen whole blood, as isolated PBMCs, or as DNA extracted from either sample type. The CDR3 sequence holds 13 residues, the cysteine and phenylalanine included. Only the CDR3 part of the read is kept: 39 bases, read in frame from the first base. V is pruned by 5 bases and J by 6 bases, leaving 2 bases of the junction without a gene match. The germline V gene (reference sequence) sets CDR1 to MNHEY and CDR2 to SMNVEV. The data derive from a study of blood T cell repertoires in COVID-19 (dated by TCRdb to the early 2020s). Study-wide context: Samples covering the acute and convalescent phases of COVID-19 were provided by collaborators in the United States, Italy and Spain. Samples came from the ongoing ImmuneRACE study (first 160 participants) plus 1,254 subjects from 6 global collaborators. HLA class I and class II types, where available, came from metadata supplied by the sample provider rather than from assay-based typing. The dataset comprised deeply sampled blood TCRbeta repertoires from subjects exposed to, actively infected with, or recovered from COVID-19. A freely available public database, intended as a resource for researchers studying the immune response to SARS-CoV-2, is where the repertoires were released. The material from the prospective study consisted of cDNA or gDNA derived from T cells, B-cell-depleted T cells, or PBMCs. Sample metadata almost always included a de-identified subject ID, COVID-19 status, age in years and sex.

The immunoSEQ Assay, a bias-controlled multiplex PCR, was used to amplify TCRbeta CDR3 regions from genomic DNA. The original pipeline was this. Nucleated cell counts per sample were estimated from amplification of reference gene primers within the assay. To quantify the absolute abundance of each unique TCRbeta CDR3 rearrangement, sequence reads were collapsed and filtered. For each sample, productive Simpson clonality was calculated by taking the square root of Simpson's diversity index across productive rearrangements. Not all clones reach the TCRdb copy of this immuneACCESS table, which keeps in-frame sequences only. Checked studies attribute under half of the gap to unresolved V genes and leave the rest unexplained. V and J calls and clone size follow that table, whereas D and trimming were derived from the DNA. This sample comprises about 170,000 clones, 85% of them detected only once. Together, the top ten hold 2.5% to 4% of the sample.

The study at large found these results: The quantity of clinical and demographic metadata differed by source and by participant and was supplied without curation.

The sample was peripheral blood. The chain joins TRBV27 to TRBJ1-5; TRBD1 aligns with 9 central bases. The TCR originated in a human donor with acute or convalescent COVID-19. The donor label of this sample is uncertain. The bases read TGTGCCAGCAGTGCGGACAGGGGTCAGCCCCAGCATTTT. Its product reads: CASSADRGQPQHF.